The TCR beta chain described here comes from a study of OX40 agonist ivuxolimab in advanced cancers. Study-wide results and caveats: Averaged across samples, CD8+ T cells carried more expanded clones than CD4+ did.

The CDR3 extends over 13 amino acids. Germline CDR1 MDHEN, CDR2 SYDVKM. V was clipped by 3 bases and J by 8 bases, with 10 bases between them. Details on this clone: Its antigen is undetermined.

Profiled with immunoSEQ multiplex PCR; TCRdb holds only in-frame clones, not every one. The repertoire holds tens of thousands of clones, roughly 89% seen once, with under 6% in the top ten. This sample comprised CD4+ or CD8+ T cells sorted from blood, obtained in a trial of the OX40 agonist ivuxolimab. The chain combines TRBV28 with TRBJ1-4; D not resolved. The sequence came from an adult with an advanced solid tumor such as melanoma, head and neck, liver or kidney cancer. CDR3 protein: CASSFAGQEKLFF. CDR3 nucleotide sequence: TGTGCCAGCAGTTTCGCCGGGCAAGAAAAACTGTTTTTT.